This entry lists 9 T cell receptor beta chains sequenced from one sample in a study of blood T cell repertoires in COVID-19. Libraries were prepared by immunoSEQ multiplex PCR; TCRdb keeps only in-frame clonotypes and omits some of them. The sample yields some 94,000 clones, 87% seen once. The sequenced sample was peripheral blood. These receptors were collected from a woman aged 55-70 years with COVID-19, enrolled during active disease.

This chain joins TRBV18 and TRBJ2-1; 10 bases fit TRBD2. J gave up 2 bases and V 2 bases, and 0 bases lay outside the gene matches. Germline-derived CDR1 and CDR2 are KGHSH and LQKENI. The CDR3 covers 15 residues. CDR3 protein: CASSPTSGTYNEQFF. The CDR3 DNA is TGTGCCAGCTCACCAACTAGCGGGACCTACAATGAGCAGTTCTTC.

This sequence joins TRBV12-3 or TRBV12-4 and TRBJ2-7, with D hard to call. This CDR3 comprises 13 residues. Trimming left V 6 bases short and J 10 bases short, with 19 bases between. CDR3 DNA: TGTGCCAGCAGCCCCCAAGCAGGAAGCTCTCAGTACTTC. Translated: CASSPQAGSSQYF.

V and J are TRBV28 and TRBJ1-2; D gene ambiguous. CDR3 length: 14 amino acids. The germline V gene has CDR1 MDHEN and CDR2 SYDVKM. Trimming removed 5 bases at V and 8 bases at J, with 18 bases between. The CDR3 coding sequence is TGTGCCAGCAGTGGACGGAGCGGGGAGGTCGGCTACACCTTC. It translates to CASSGRSGEVGYTF.

CDR3 in amino acids: CASRDAGREKLFF. The CDR3 DNA sequence: TGTGCCAGCAGGGACGCGGGGAGAGAAAAACTGTTTTTT. The V gene is TRBV12-3 or TRBV12-4, the J gene TRBJ1-4; D unclear. Trimming removed 6 bases at V and 8 bases at J, with 13 bases between. The CDR3 spans 13 residues.

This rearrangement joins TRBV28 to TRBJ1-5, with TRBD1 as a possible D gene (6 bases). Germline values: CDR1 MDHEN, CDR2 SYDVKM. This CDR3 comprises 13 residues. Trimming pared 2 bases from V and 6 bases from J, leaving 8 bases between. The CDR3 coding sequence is TGTGCCAGCAGTTTACCACAGGGTCAGCCCCAGCATTTT. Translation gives CASSLPQGQPQHF.

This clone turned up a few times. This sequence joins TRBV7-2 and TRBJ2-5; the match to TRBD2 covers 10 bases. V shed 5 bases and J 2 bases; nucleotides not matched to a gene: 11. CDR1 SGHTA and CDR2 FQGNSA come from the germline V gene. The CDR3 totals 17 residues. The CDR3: CASSTHTSGVEQETQYF. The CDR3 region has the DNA TGTGCCAGCAGCACCCACACTAGCGGGGTTGAGCAAGAGACCCAGTACTTC.

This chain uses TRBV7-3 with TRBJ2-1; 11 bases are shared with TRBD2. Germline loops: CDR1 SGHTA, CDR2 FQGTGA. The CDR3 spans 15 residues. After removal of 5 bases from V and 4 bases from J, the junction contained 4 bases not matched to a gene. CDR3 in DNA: TGTGCCAGCAGCATAGCGGGGGGGCCGTACAATGAGCAGTTCTTC. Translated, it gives CASSIAGGPYNEQFF.

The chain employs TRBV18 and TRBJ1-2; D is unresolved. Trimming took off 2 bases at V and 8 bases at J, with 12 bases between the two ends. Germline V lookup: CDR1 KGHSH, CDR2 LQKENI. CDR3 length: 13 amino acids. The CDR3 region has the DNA TGTGCCAGCTCACCAGCTAGGGAGGGAGGCTACACCTTC. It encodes CASSPAREGGYTF.

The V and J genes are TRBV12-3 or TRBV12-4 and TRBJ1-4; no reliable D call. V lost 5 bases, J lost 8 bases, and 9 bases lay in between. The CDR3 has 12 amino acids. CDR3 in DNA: TGTGCCAGCAGTCGCCGAGGGGAAAAACTGTTTTTT. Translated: CASSRRGEKLFF.